This T cell receptor (beta chain) was captured in a study of OX40 agonist ivuxolimab in advanced cancers. As for the study in general: The patients got ivuxolimab, which is an agonistic anti-OX40 (CD134) antibody.

CDR3 size: 13 residues. Germline assignment: CDR1 WSHSY and CDR2 SAAADI. The germline V and J ends were trimmed by 5 bases and 1 base, with 8 bases remaining between them. Measured with immunoSEQ multiplex PCR; TCRdb has only the in-frame clones, and not every one. The table includes roughly 64,000 clones, around 88% detected once. This specimen was CD4+ or CD8+ T cells sorted from blood, taken in a trial of the OX40 agonist ivuxolimab. The clonotype comes from an adult with an advanced solid tumor such as melanoma, head and neck, liver or kidney cancer. This chain links TRBV10-2 with TRBJ1-2, with D perhaps matching TRBD1 (6 bases). CDR3 in DNA: TGCGCCAGCAGTTTCAGGGGTAACTATGGCTACACCTTC. Protein sequence: CASSFRGNYGYTF.